In its sample, the clone carrying this T cell receptor beta chain was seen once. Antigen unknown. The CDR3 has 15 amino acids. Germline assignment: CDR1 LGHNA and CDR2 YNFKEQ. The library was made from cDNA and included unique molecular identifiers. Via MiXCR, TCRdb re-called the PCR reads, giving one row per CDR3 protein. The data contain around 250,000 distinct CDR3 sequences, roughly a third of them singletons. This sample is drawn from a study of post-analysis software for immune sequencing data. Findings and caveats of the study: Controls had lower frequencies than patients of 4 or 5 TRBV segments, which included TRBV5-6, TRBV5-1 and TRBV20-1.

The chain joins TRBV4-2 to TRBJ2-5; 8 bases are a match to TRBD2. The J call may be incorrect, as the DNA end agrees better with TRBJ2-7. The receptor's source is a girl aged 10-17 years with multiple sclerosis. Sequencing input: blood. This CDR3 is CASSQAYGGAHEQYF. In DNA, the CDR3 is TGTGCCAGCAGCCAAGCCTACGGGGGGGCCCACGAGCAGTACTTC.